A single sample gave rise to the 8 T cell receptor beta chains below, sequenced in a study of graft-versus-host responses after intestinal transplantation. Sequencing was performed with immunoSEQ multiplex PCR; in TCRdb, only in-frame clones are kept and a portion is missing. The table includes about 9,500 clones, more than 75% detected once. This material consisted of PBMCs, taken 230 to 250 days after intestinal transplant. These receptors were obtained from a human patient who received an intestinal transplant, so some T cells may come from the graft donor.

The rearrangement links TRBV2 to TRBJ2-1; 12 positions agree with TRBD1. The CDR3 spans 14 residues. Germline V gives CDR1 SNHLY, CDR2 FYNNEI. V shed 8 bases and J 8 bases; nucleotides not matched to a gene: 7. The CDR3 DNA is TGTGCCAGCCGATCGGGGACAGGGGGCTATGAGCAGTTCTTC. Translation gives CASRSGTGGYEQFF. Combining the CDR3 with reference TRBV2 and TRBJ2-1 gives the whole variable domain EPEVTQTPSHQVTQMGQEVILRCVPISNHLYFYWYRQILGQKVEFLVSFYNNEISEKSEIFDDQFSVERPDGSNFTLKIRSTKLEDSAMYFCASRSGTGGYEQFFGPGTRLTVL.

The genes are TRBV6-1 and TRBJ2-1; 7 bases are a match to TRBD1. CDR1 MNHNS and CDR2 SASEGT come from the germline V gene. V lost 6 bases, J lost 4 bases, and 3 bases stayed unmatched. The CDR3 is 13 residues long. The chain's CDR3 is CASSRQGYNEQFF. The CDR3 nucleotides are TGTGCCAGCAGCCGACAGGGTTACAATGAGCAGTTCTTC.

V and J are TRBV9 and TRBJ2-2; D ambiguous. Trimming shortened V by 3 bases and J by 10 bases, and 16 bases separated the two germline ends. The germline V gene has CDR1 SGDLS and CDR2 YYNGEE. There are 14 residues in the CDR3. CDR3 coding DNA: TGTGCCAGCAGCGCGTCTAATTCAAGGTCGGAGCTGTTTTTT. It translates to CASSASNSRSELFF.

As regards this clone: This likely stems from a read error, as it lies one base from a far larger clone. The V and J genes are TRBV6-1 and TRBJ1-1; D perhaps matches TRBD1 (5 bases). V was clipped by 2 bases and J by 2 bases, with 6 bases between them. This CDR3 is 13 amino acids long. Germline loops: CDR1 MNHNS, CDR2 SASEGT. The CDR3 loop is CASSERDNTEAFF. DNA for the CDR3: TGTGCCAGCAGTGAACGGGACAACACTGAAGCTTTCTTT.

The V gene is TRBV6-5, the J gene TRBJ2-5; TRBD1 might be the D (6 bases). The ends were cut back, 11 bases at V and 3 bases at J, with 13 bases in the middle. The CDR3 length is 12 residues. The germline CDR1 and CDR2 sequences are MNHEY and SVGAGI. In DNA form, the CDR3 reads TGTGCCGCCAGGGGATCTGAAGAGACCCAGTACTTC. Translating gives CAARGSEETQYF.

The chain recombines TRBV18 with TRBJ1-2; 7 nucleotides line up with TRBD1. Germline assignment: CDR1 KGHSH and CDR2 LQKENI. Unmatched junction bases numbered 9, after V lost 3 bases and J lost 2 bases. The CDR3 totals 16 residues. The CDR3 reads CASSPRARDSNYGYTF. CDR3 nucleotide sequence: TGTGCCAGCTCACCGCGGGCCCGGGACAGCAACTATGGCTACACCTTC.

The J gene is TRBJ2-1, the V gene TRBV2; 8 positions match TRBD2. In germline, CDR1 is SNHLY, CDR2 FYNNEI. The junction had 6 bases not matched to a gene; V was cut back by 1 base and J by 1 base. The CDR3 covers 17 residues. CDR3 protein: CASSEGAGLGSYNEQFF. The DNA for the CDR3 is TGTGCCAGCAGTGAAGGTGCGGGACTAGGATCCTACAATGAGCAGTTCTTC.

The chain carries TRBV30 and TRBJ1-2; TRBD1 matches at 8 bases. This CDR3 has 12 amino acids. J was trimmed by 8 bases and V by 3 bases; bases with no gene match: 5. Germline V gene sequence: CDR1 GTSNPN, CDR2 SVGIG (reference sequence). The CDR3 DNA reads TGTGCCTGGAGGGACAGGGTGGGGGGCTACACCTTC. Translation gives CAWRDRVGGYTF.